The TCR beta chain under discussion was sequenced for a study of Ad26.COV2.S vaccination and SARS-CoV-2 variants. This clone occurred once. Trimming removed 8 bases from V and 4 bases from J, with 23 bases in between. Germline lookup yields CDR1 MDHEN and CDR2 SYDVKM. The CDR3 is made up of 16 amino acids. Assay: immunoSEQ multiplex PCR; the TCRdb copy retains only in-frame clones and omits some. The sample includes some 290,000 clones, just under 85% of them seen just once. The treatment denotes: some 20 received Ad26.COV2.S at low or high dose, single or two shots; 5 received placebo; per-sample allocation not given. Following the first vaccine or placebo injection, samples were taken on day 63. In Boston, an adult donor aged 18-55 years took part.

The sequences come from peripheral blood, collected in a trial of Ad26.COV2.S vaccine versus placebo. This sequence was found in a person aged 18-60 years who received the Ad26.COV2.S COVID-19 vaccine or a placebo. This sequence joins TRBV28 and TRBJ1-2; D might be TRBD1 (6 bases). As DNA, the CDR3 is TGTGCCAGCCACAAACAGGGCTTGGGGATTCTCTATGGCTACACCTTC. The encoded protein is CASHKQGLGILYGYTF.